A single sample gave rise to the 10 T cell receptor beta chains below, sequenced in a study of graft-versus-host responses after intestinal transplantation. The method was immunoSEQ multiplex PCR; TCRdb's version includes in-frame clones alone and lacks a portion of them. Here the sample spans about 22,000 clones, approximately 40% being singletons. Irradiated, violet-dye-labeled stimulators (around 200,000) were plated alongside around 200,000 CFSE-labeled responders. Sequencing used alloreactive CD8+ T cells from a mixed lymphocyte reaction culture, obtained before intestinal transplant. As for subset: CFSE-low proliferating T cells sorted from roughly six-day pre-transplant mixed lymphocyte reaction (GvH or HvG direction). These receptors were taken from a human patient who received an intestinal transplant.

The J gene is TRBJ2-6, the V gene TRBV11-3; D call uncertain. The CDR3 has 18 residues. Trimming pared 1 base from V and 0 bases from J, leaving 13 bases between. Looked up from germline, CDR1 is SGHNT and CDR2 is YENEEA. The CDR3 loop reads CASSLGGRFLSGANVLTF. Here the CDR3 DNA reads TGTGCCAGCAGCTTAGGCGGCAGGTTCCTCTCTGGGGCCAACGTCCTGACTTTC.

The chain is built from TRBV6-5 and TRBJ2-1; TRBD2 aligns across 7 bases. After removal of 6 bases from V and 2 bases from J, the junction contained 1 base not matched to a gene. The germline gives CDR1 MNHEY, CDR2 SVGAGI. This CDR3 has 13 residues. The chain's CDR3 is CASRRGTYNEQFF. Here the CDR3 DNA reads TGTGCCAGCAGGCGGGGGACCTACAATGAGCAGTTCTTC.

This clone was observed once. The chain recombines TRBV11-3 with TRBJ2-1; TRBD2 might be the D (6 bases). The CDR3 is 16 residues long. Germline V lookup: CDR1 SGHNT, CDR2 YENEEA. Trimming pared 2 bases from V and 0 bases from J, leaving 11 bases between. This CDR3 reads CASSLQAGSSYNEQFF. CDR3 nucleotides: TGTGCCAGCAGCTTACAAGCGGGTAGCTCCTACAATGAGCAGTTCTTC.

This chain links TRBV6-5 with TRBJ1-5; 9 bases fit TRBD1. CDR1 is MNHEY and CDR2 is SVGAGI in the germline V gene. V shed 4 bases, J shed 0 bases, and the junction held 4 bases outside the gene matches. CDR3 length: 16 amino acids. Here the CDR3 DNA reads TGTGCCAGCAGTTCCCCGGGACAGGGTAGCAATCAGCCCCAGCATTTT. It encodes CASSSPGQGSNQPQHF.

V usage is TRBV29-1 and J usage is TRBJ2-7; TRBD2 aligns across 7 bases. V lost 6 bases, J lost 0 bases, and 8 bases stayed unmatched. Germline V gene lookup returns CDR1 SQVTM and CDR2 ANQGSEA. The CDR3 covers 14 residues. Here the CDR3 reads CSVGGGISSYEQYF. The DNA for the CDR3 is TGCAGCGTGGGGGGAGGGATCTCCTCCTACGAGCAGTACTTC.

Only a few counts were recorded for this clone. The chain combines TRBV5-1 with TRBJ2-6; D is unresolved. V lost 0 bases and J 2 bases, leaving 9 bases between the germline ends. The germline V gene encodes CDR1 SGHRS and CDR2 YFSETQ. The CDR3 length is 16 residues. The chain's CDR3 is CASSLVLGAGANVLTF. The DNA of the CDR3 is TGCGCCAGCAGCTTGGTATTAGGAGCTGGGGCCAACGTCCTGACTTTC.

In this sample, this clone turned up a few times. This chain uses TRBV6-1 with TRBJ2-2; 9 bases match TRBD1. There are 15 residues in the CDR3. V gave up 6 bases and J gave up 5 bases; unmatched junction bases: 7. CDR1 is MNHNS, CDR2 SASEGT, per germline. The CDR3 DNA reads TGTGCCAGCAGGGGACAGGGCCAGCGGACCGGGGAGCTGTTTTTT. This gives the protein CASRGQGQRTGELFF.

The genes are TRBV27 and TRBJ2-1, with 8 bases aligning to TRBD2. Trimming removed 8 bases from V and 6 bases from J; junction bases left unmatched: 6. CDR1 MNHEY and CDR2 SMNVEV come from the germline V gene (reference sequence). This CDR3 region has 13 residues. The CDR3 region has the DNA TGTGCCAGCCGACAGGCGGGGGGCAATGAGCAGTTCTTC. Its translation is CASRQAGGNEQFF.

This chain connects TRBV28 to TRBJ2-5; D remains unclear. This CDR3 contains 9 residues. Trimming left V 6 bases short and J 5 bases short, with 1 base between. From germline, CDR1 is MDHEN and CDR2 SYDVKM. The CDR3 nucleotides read TGTGCCAGCAGGGAGACCCAGTACTTC. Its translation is CASRETQYF. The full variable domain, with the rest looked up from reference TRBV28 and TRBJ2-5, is DVKVTQSSRYLVKRTGEKVFLECVQDMDHENMFWYRQDPGLGLRLIYFSYDVKMKEKGDIPEGYSVSREKKERFSLILESASTNQTSMYLCASRETQYFGPGTRLLVL.

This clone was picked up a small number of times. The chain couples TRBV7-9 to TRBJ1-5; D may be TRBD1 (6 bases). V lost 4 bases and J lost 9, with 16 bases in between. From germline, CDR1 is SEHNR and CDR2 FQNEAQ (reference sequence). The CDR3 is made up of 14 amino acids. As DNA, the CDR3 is TGTGCCAGCAGCTCTCAGGGGCCCGGTTCGCCCCAGCATTTT. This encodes CASSSQGPGSPQHF.